This T cell receptor (beta chain) was found in a study of CD8 T cells in Susac syndrome. Points from the study as a whole: The authors acknowledged that the study's TCR sequencing and HLA analysis involved relatively few individuals.

This CDR3 region has 14 residues. V dropped 7 bases and J dropped 4; count of bases not matched to a gene: 9. The germline V gene has CDR1 MDHEN and CDR2 SYDVKM. Reverse transcription of 0.5 to 1 ug RNA was carried out with random hexamers. Across 54 Vbeta and 13 Jbeta, TCR beta CDR3 was amplified with immunoSEQ multiplex PCR. TCRdb reprocessed the immunoSEQ multiplex PCR reads with MiXCR, giving one entry per CDR3 protein. Among a few hundred thousand distinct CDR3 sequences listed, approximately 91% were seen once. This clonotype was counted a single time. Its antigen is as yet unknown. Sequencing of TCR beta was carried out in blood CD8+ and CD4+ T cells. While CD8+ and CD4+ T cells were isolated negatively, TEMRA cells were enriched by FACS.

Material: CD8+ T cells from PBMCs. V gene TRBV28 combines with J gene TRBJ2-7, with TRBD2 identical over 8 bases. The receptor comes from a human donor with multiple sclerosis. Here the CDR3 reads CASTRLARRYEQYF. DNA for the CDR3: TGTGCCAGCACCCGACTAGCGAGACGGTACGAGCAGTACTTC.